Each of the 18 T cell receptor beta chains below was sequenced from the same sample in a study of blood T cell repertoires in COVID-19. Clones were sequenced by immunoSEQ multiplex PCR, and TCRdb holds only the in-frame ones, with some missing. The sample consists of some 38,000 clones, around four fifths of them appearing once. Sequencing was done on a sample of peripheral blood. These receptors were collected from a man aged 50 or older with active COVID-19.

This rearrangement joins TRBV27 to TRBJ1-1; the D gene is possibly TRBD1 (5 bases). The V and J ends lost 1 base and 3 bases respectively, with 15 bases between them. The CDR3 totals 16 residues. From germline, CDR1 is MNHEY and CDR2 SMNVEV (reference sequence). This CDR3 reads CASSLWGWGVDTEAFF. The CDR3 coding sequence is TGTGCCAGCAGTTTATGGGGTTGGGGGGTCGACACTGAAGCTTTCTTT.

The chain is built from TRBV5-4 and TRBJ2-5, with D perhaps TRBD1 (6 bases). Trimming removed 0 bases at V and 2 bases at J, with 11 bases between. In germline, CDR1 is SGHNT, CDR2 YYREEE (reference sequence). The CDR3 is made up of 15 amino acids. This CDR3 is CASSLVVGGQETQYF. CDR3 nucleotides: TGTGCCAGCAGCTTGGTCGTAGGGGGTCAAGAGACCCAGTACTTC.

The V call is TRBV2, the J call TRBJ2-1; 9 nucleotides agree with TRBD1. V was clipped by 5 bases and J by 7 bases; unmatched bases: 9. Germline values: CDR1 SNHLY, CDR2 FYNNEI. The CDR3 covers 15 residues. The chain's CDR3 is CASSPWTGEGNEQFF. The CDR3 coding sequence is TGTGCCAGCAGTCCCTGGACAGGGGAGGGGAATGAGCAGTTCTTC.

This clone turned up a few times. Other DNA sequences from this sample encode an identical CDR3 as well. The CDR3 protein is CASSPLAGGATDTQYF. The CDR3 nucleotides are TGTGCCAGCAGCCCACTTGCGGGGGGGGCCACAGATACGCAGTATTTT. V is TRBV5-4 and J is TRBJ2-3; 9 bases fit TRBD2. This CDR3 comprises 16 residues. Losses at the gene ends were 4 bases for V and 2 bases for J; bases not matched to a gene: 8. CDR1 is SGHNT, CDR2 YYREEE, per germline (reference sequence).

V is TRBV19 and J is TRBJ2-3; D is possibly TRBD2 (6 bases). V was clipped by 5 bases and J by 4 bases, with 22 bases between them. This CDR3 comprises 17 residues. CDR1 and CDR2 (germline): LNHDA, SQIVND (reference sequence). The CDR3 DNA follows: TGTGCCAGTAGTCTTCTCGGGAGCTCCTTCGCCGCAGATACGCAGTATTTT. This translates into CASSLLGSSFAADTQYF.

J is TRBJ1-1 and V is TRBV18, with 7 bases identical to TRBD1. The CDR3 runs 17 residues. J lost 4 bases, V lost 6 bases, and 17 bases had no gene match. Germline V gives CDR1 KGHSH, CDR2 LQKENI. This CDR3 reads CASSRGVGGSVSTEAFF. Here the CDR3 DNA reads TGTGCCAGCTCCCGGGGAGTAGGGGGCTCGGTGAGCACTGAAGCTTTCTTT. Full variable domain (rest looked up from reference TRBV18 and TRBJ1-1): NAGVMQNPRHLVRRRGQEARLRCSPMKGHSHVYWYRQLPEEGLKFMVYLQKENIIDESGMPKERFSAEFPKEGPSILRIQQVVRGDSAAYFCASSRGVGGSVSTEAFFGQGTRLTVV.

V is TRBV6-5 and J is TRBJ1-1, with D possibly TRBD1 on 5 matching bases. V shed 4 bases and J shed 1 base, with 10 bases lying between them. The CDR3 runs 14 residues. Germline lookup yields CDR1 MNHEY and CDR2 SVGAGI. The CDR3 bases are TGTGCCAGCAGTTTCTGGGGGGAGAACACTGAAGCTTTCTTT. Protein sequence: CASSFWGENTEAFF.

V gene TRBV5-8 combines with J gene TRBJ1-5; D is unresolved. V lost 4 bases, J lost 8 bases, and 13 bases lay in between. This CDR3 contains 13 residues. The germline CDR1 and CDR2 sequences are SGHTS and YDEGEE. The CDR3 DNA sequence: TGTGCCAGCAGCCTATTGAGGGCCAAGCCCCAGCATTTT. Amino acid sequence: CASSLLRAKPQHF.

This chain connects TRBV10-2 to TRBJ1-2; D call uncertain. From germline, CDR1 is WSHSY and CDR2 SAAADI. V dropped 0 bases and J dropped 5 bases, with 13 bases sitting between them. The CDR3 loop spans 15 amino acids. The CDR3 DNA sequence: TGCGCCAGCAGTGAGTCCCGCGGCTATACTTATGGCTACACCTTC. Its translation is CASSESRGYTYGYTF.

This chain uses TRBV7-9 with TRBJ1-3; D gene uncertain. Germline V gene lookup returns CDR1 SEHNR and CDR2 FQNEAQ (reference sequence). There are 14 residues in the CDR3. The ends were cut back, 3 bases at V and 0 bases at J, with 6 bases in the middle. The CDR3 here is CASSFTASGNTIYF. In nucleotides, the CDR3 is TGTGCCAGCAGCTTCACAGCCTCTGGAAACACCATATATTTT.

The rearrangement uses TRBV4-3 and TRBJ1-4; D gene uncertain. Between the trimmed V and J ends, which lost 0 bases and 0 bases, there was a span of 11 bases. CDR1 is LGHNA and CDR2 is YSLEER in the germline V gene. The CDR3 loop spans 17 amino acids. The CDR3 loop reads CASSQDWIEATNEKLFF. CDR3 nucleotide sequence: TGCGCCAGCAGCCAAGATTGGATTGAGGCAACTAATGAAAAACTGTTTTTT.

The chain combines TRBV7-2 with TRBJ2-3, with a weak D call TRBD2 (5 bases). Deletions cut 5 bases from V and 2 bases from J, with 14 bases between. The CDR3 contains 15 residues. The germline CDR1 and CDR2 sequences are SGHTA and FQGNSA. The CDR3, as DNA: TGTGCCAGCAGCCGCGGTCAGCGGAACACAGATACGCAGTATTTT. Protein product: CASSRGQRNTDTQYF.

The rearrangement links TRBV5-1 to TRBJ2-5; D remains ambiguous. V gave up 3 bases and J gave up 2 bases, with 14 bases separating them. This CDR3 has 15 amino acids. CDR1 and CDR2 from the germline V gene are SGHRS and YFSETQ. The CDR3 DNA follows: TGCGCCAGCAGCTCGAATCACAGAGTTCAAGAGACCCAGTACTTC. Translated: CASSSNHRVQETQYF.

This chain joins TRBV5-4 and TRBJ1-6; 8 bases agree with TRBD1. Germline V gives CDR1 SGHNT, CDR2 YYREEE (reference sequence). This CDR3 has 13 amino acids. V was clipped by 7 bases and J by 8 bases; unmatched bases: 5. The CDR3 loop reads CASRGQGDSPLHF. The CDR3 DNA follows: TGTGCCAGCCGAGGACAGGGAGATTCACCCCTCCACTTT. The whole variable domain, filled in from reference TRBV5-4 and TRBJ1-6, reads ETGVTQSPTHLIKTRGQQVTLRCSSQSGHNTVSWYQQALGQGPQFIFQYYREEENGRGNFPPRFSGLQFPNYSSELNVNALELDDSALYLCASRGQGDSPLHFGNGTRLTVT.

The V and J genes are TRBV7-8 and TRBJ2-5, with 8 bases that match TRBD2. The CDR3 contains 15 residues. Per germline, CDR1 SGHVS and CDR2 FQNEAQ. V dropped 2 bases and J dropped 5; count of bases not matched to a gene: 7. This CDR3 reads CASSLRAGAGETQYF. The CDR3 DNA reads TGTGCCAGCAGCTTAAGAGCGGGGGCGGGGGAGACCCAGTACTTC.

The chain employs TRBV6-2 or TRBV6-3 and TRBJ2-1; possibly TRBD2 for D (6 bases). With 4 bases removed from V and 4 bases from J, the gap between germline ends came to 11 bases. This CDR3 has 14 residues. In germline, CDR1 is MNHEY, CDR2 SVGEGT. The CDR3: CASSWRGAYNEQFF. The DNA for the CDR3 is TGTGCCAGCAGTTGGCGGGGAGCATACAATGAGCAGTTCTTC.

This chain connects TRBV24-1 to TRBJ2-7; 9 bases map to TRBD2. CDR3 size: 15 residues. J lost 3 bases, V lost 5 bases, and 7 bases had no gene match. Germline CDR1 is KGHDR and CDR2 is SFDVKD. CDR3 region: CATSVKRGAVYEQYF. The CDR3 DNA follows: TGTGCCACCAGTGTGAAGCGGGGGGCGGTCTACGAGCAGTACTTC.

The rearrangement links TRBV6-5 to TRBJ2-6; TRBD1 might be the D (6 bases). Between the trimmed V and J ends, which lost 10 bases and 0 bases, there was a span of 13 bases. The CDR3 sequence is 15 residues long. Germline V gives CDR1 MNHEY, CDR2 SVGAGI. This CDR3 is CATRQVRSGANVLTF. The CDR3 DNA is TGTGCCACCAGACAGGTTCGCTCTGGGGCCAACGTCCTGACTTTC.